These 31 T cell receptor beta chains share one sample of origin, sequenced in a study of blood T cell repertoires in COVID-19. Sequenced by immunoSEQ multiplex PCR; TCRdb stores in-frame clones only, minus some. The top ten clones hold about 1.2% of a sample with around 160,000 clones, approximately 88% of them seen once. The sample taken for sequencing was PBMCs or T cells enriched from blood (not recorded which). Receptors were obtained from a woman between 25 and 40 years old with acute COVID-19.

The chain couples TRBV5-1 to TRBJ2-3; maybe TRBD2 (6 bases). The CDR3 consists of 16 residues. Trimming stripped 2 bases from V and 0 bases from J, with 13 bases between. CDR1 and CDR2 from the germline V gene are SGHRS and YFSETQ. The CDR3: CASSFGWEASTDTQYF. CDR3 nucleotides: TGCGCCAGCAGCTTCGGATGGGAGGCGAGCACAGATACGCAGTATTTT.

The chain has TRBV3-1 (or the pseudogene TRBV3-2) and TRBJ2-1, with D tentatively TRBD2 (7 bases). The V and J ends lost 4 bases and 4 bases respectively, with 29 bases between them. Germline CDR1 reads LGHDT; CDR2 reads YNNKEL (reference sequence). CDR3 length: 20 amino acids. Here the CDR3 DNA reads TGTGCCAGCAGCCCCAAGGAGTATCCCCGAGGGGGGGAAGGTTACAATGAGCAGTTCTTC. Translating it yields CASSPKEYPRGGEGYNEQFF.

The J gene is TRBJ2-1, the V gene TRBV14; tentative D call: TRBD1 (6 bases). V shed 3 bases and J shed 6 bases, with 18 bases lying between them. Germline assignment: CDR1 SGHDN and CDR2 FVKESK. The CDR3 length is 16 residues. In DNA, the CDR3 is TGTGCCAGCAGCCAGGGCAGGACAGTAATCTCCAATGAGCAGTTCTTC. Translating gives CASSQGRTVISNEQFF.

The chain has TRBV27 and TRBJ2-1, with D possibly matching TRBD1 (6 bases). Trimming removed 6 bases from V and 4 bases from J, with 13 bases in between. Germline V gene sequence: CDR1 MNHEY, CDR2 SMNVEV (reference sequence). This CDR3 has 14 amino acids. Written as DNA, the CDR3 is TGTGCCAGCAGAGGAGACAGGTCTTACAATGAGCAGTTCTTC. This translates into CASRGDRSYNEQFF.

Remarks on this clone: This sample includes further DNA sequences coding for the same CDR3. The genes are TRBV11-3 and TRBJ1-1; no reliable D call. CDR1 is SGHNT and CDR2 is YENEEA in the germline V gene. The germline V and J ends were trimmed by 5 bases and 1 base, with 11 bases remaining between them. The CDR3 is 14 amino acids. The DNA for the CDR3 is TGTGCCAGCAGCCTAGGCCGGGGGAACACTGAAGCTTTCTTT. Translated: CASSLGRGNTEAFF.

The chain combines TRBV18 with TRBJ1-1; the D is unclear. The V end was cut by 0 bases, the J end by 1 base, with 9 bases between. CDR1 and CDR2 (germline): KGHSH, LQKENI. This CDR3 is built from 15 residues. CDR3 sequence (DNA): TGTGCCAGCTCACCACCGGGCAACAGGAACACTGAAGCTTTCTTT. Its translation is CASSPPGNRNTEAFF.

The V call is TRBV5-1, the J call TRBJ2-3, with 7 bases fitting TRBD2. Germline V CDR1 and CDR2: SGHRS, YFSETQ. V gave up 7 bases and J gave up 4 bases; unmatched junction bases: 6. The CDR3 contains 13 residues. The CDR3 reads CASYPGRADTQYF. CDR3 nucleotides: TGCGCCAGCTACCCGGGGAGGGCAGATACGCAGTATTTT. Complete variable domain (other parts from reference TRBV5-1 and TRBJ2-3): KAGVTQTPRYLIKTRGQQVTLSCSPISGHRSVSWYQQTPGQGLQFLFEYFSETQRNKGNFPGRFSGRQFSNSRSEMNVSTLELGDSALYLCASYPGRADTQYFGPGTRLTVL.

The rearrangement links TRBV7-2 to TRBJ2-4; tentative D call: TRBD2 (5 bases). Germline V lookup: CDR1 SGHTA, CDR2 FQGNSA. Trimming removed 3 bases from V and 6 bases from J, with 21 bases in between. The CDR3 contains 17 residues. The CDR3 spells CASSLSGRINVGNIQYF. The CDR3 nucleotides read TGTGCCAGCAGCTTGTCGGGGAGAATTAACGTTGGAAACATTCAGTACTTC.

The rearrangement uses TRBV2 and TRBJ2-5, with D unresolved. Trimming removed 6 bases at V and 2 bases at J, with 4 bases between. CDR1 and CDR2 from the germline V gene are SNHLY and FYNNEI. This CDR3 region has 11 residues. CDR3 in DNA: TGTGCCAGCAGGCAGCAAGAGACCCAGTACTTC. This gives the protein CASRQQETQYF.

V usage is TRBV30 and J usage is TRBJ1-1, with TRBD1 matching over 7 bases. This CDR3 is 13 amino acids long. Germline V lookup: CDR1 GTSNPN, CDR2 SVGIG (reference sequence). Losses at the gene ends were 3 bases for V and 0 bases for J; bases not matched to a gene: 1. CDR3 bases: TGTGCCTGGAGCGGGACAGTGAACACTGAAGCTTTCTTT. It translates to CAWSGTVNTEAFF.

This clone was observed a few times. V is TRBV4-3 and J is TRBJ2-5; tentative D call: TRBD2 (5 bases). V was clipped by 1 base and J by 5 bases, with 17 bases between them. Looked up from germline, CDR1 is LGHNA and CDR2 is YSLEER. This CDR3 spans 16 amino acids. The CDR3 region is CASSQALGTSGETQYF. In nucleotides, the CDR3 is TGCGCCAGCAGCCAAGCTCTGGGAACCTCGGGGGAGACCCAGTACTTC.

This clone was picked up one time. The rearrangement uses TRBV10-3 and TRBJ1-2, with D perhaps TRBD1 (6 bases). The length of the CDR3 is 13 residues. Trimming pared 6 bases from V and 1 base from J, leaving 9 bases between. Germline values: CDR1 ENHRY, CDR2 SYGVKD. The chain's CDR3 is CAISRTDNYGYTF. CDR3 nucleotide sequence: TGTGCCATCAGCCGGACAGATAACTATGGCTACACCTTC.

V is TRBV5-1 and J is TRBJ2-1; D is perhaps TRBD1 (5 bases). V lost 1 base and J lost 5, with 16 bases in between. CDR1 is SGHRS and CDR2 is YFSETQ in the germline V gene. The CDR3 runs to 16 residues. For the CDR3, the DNA is TGCGCCAGCAGCTTGTATGGGGCGGTGGGTAACAATGAGCAGTTCTTC. Its protein product is CASSLYGAVGNNEQFF.

This clone has only a few counts. The chain recombines TRBV28 with TRBJ1-1, with TRBD1 matching over 8 bases. This CDR3 contains 15 residues. CDR1 is MDHEN and CDR2 is SYDVKM in the germline V gene. J gave up 4 bases and V 4 bases, and 8 bases lay outside the gene matches. The CDR3 protein is CASSSGGQGSTEAFF. The CDR3 bases are TGTGCCAGCAGTTCAGGGGGCCAGGGGAGCACTGAAGCTTTCTTT.

The V call is TRBV5-6, the J call TRBJ2-1, with a weak D call TRBD2 (6 bases). The CDR3 is made up of 16 amino acids. The germline V gene has CDR1 SGHDT and CDR2 YYEEEE. V lost 2 bases, J lost 2 bases, and 14 bases lay in between. The DNA of the CDR3 is TGTGCCAGCAGCTTATACGGGGGAGAGACCTACAATGAGCAGTTCTTC. Residues: CASSLYGGETYNEQFF.

The V gene is TRBV13, the J gene TRBJ2-7, with 7 bases fitting TRBD2. The CDR3 length is 14 residues. Per the germline V gene, CDR1 is PRHDT and CDR2 is FYEKMQ (reference sequence). Unmatched junction bases numbered 9, after V lost 8 bases and J lost 2 bases. CDR3 sequence (DNA): TGTGCCAGCGGGGGGGGTGGAGCCGCCTACGAGCAGTACTTC. Amino acids: CASGGGGAAYEQYF.

The chain has TRBV2 and TRBJ1-2; 7 positions match TRBD1. Germline trimming cut 7 bases from V and 1 base from J; bases unmatched to any gene: 3. This CDR3 comprises 13 residues. The germline gives CDR1 SNHLY, CDR2 FYNNEI. CDR3 region: CASTRDSNYGYTF. DNA for the CDR3: TGTGCCAGCACGAGGGACAGTAACTATGGCTACACCTTC.

The J gene is TRBJ1-2, the V gene TRBV12-3 or TRBV12-4, with a possible D match to TRBD1 (6 bases). V gave up 6 bases and J gave up 14 bases, with 19 bases separating them. The CDR3 sequence is 12 residues long. The CDR3 reads CASSLKGQVGTF. The CDR3 nucleotides read TGTGCCAGCAGCCTTAAGGGACAAGTCGGAACCTTC.

The sample holds one count of this clone. The DNA of the CDR3 is TGTGCCAGCAGGGAAAGGACAGAAGCTTTCTTT. Amino acid sequence: CASRERTEAFF. The rearrangement links TRBV2 to TRBJ1-1; D is possibly TRBD1 (5 bases). Germline loops: CDR1 SNHLY, CDR2 FYNNEI. CDR3 length equals 11 residues. Trimming cost V 6 bases and J 8 bases, with 10 bases left between them.

This sequence joins TRBV19 and TRBJ2-7; 10 bases line up with TRBD1. Germline CDR1 reads LNHDA; CDR2 reads SQIVND (reference sequence). V was clipped by 6 bases and J by 5 bases; unmatched bases: 7. This CDR3 has 14 residues. The chain's CDR3 is CASRRTGGGDEQYF. Here the CDR3 DNA reads TGTGCCAGTAGACGGACAGGGGGTGGCGACGAGCAGTACTTC.

The gene calls are TRBV18 and TRBJ2-5; D might be TRBD2 (6 bases). CDR1 KGHSH and CDR2 LQKENI come from the germline V gene. The CDR3 extends over 15 amino acids. V gave up 1 base and J gave up 0 bases, with 9 bases separating them. DNA for the CDR3: TGTGCCAGCTCACCACGGGGCGGGGACCAAGAGACCCAGTACTTC. It is translated as CASSPRGGDQETQYF.

The rearrangement joins TRBV21-1 to TRBJ2-7; the D segment call TRBD1 is taken from the table without a DNA check. TRBV21-1 is flagged as a pseudogene. CDR3 length equals 14 residues. This CDR3 reads CATSDRGLFREQYF. The CDR3 bases are TGTGCCACCTCGGACAGGGGGCTTTTCCGCGAGCAGTACTTC.

The chain recombines TRBV5-1 with TRBJ2-3; 7 bases fit TRBD2. The germline V gene encodes CDR1 SGHRS and CDR2 YFSETQ. CDR3 length: 17 amino acids. The V and J ends lost 1 base and 5 bases, in that order; junction bases with no gene match: 13. The CDR3 DNA follows: TGCGCCAGCAGCTTGTGGGCCAGCGGGAAGAGCGGAGATACGCAGTATTTT. Its translation is CASSLWASGKSGDTQYF.

The rearrangement links TRBV19 to TRBJ1-2; tentative D call: TRBD1 (6 bases). The germline gives CDR1 LNHDA, CDR2 SQIVND (reference sequence). V was cut by 1 base and J by 4 bases, with 16 bases left in between. The CDR3 spans 16 residues. The CDR3 spells CASSIGDGTSPYGYTF. The DNA for the CDR3 is TGTGCCAGTAGTATAGGGGACGGGACATCACCCTATGGCTACACCTTC.

The chain carries TRBV19 and TRBJ2-7; D gene unclear. The CDR3 length is 14 residues. Germline V gives CDR1 LNHDA, CDR2 SQIVND (reference sequence). Between the trimmed V and J ends, which lost 3 bases and 3 bases, there was a span of 12 bases. The CDR3 bases are TGTGCCAGTAGTATTGGCCTAGTGGGCTACGAGCAGTACTTC. Protein: CASSIGLVGYEQYF.

The chain has TRBV28 and TRBJ1-2; possible D gene TRBD1, 6 bases. This CDR3 contains 14 residues. Germline CDR1 MDHEN, CDR2 SYDVKM. Deletions cut 9 bases from V and 0 bases from J, with 14 bases between. DNA of the CDR3: TGTGCCAGTTTTACAGGGAACTCTAACTATGGCTACACCTTC. It codes for CASFTGNSNYGYTF.

The chain couples TRBV28 to TRBJ2-7; D ambiguous. Germline V gives CDR1 MDHEN, CDR2 SYDVKM. The CDR3 consists of 11 residues. Trimming pared 3 bases from V and 4 bases from J, leaving 4 bases between. In DNA, the CDR3 is TGTGCCAGCAGTTTCTATTACGAGCAGTACTTC. Translating it yields CASSFYYEQYF.

The chain employs TRBV7-2 and TRBJ1-3; D might be TRBD1 (6 bases). V was shortened by 1 base and J by 2 bases, with 15 bases between the two germline ends. The CDR3 covers 17 residues. Germline loops: CDR1 SGHTA, CDR2 FQGNSA. CDR3 sequence: CASSLDRDIITGNTIYF. For the CDR3, the DNA is TGTGCCAGCAGCTTAGACCGGGACATAATCACTGGAAACACCATATATTTT.

This sequence joins TRBV19 and TRBJ1-5, with D perhaps TRBD1 (6 bases). Germline V gene lookup returns CDR1 LNHDA and CDR2 SQIVND (reference sequence). V lost 4 bases and J lost 4, with 17 bases in between. This CDR3 has 16 residues. CDR3 sequence reads: CASSTTSRDINQPQHF. As DNA, the CDR3 is TGTGCCAGTAGTACCACGTCCCGGGACATTAATCAGCCCCAGCATTTT.

V and J are TRBV5-8 and TRBJ1-1; 11 positions agree with TRBD1. V gave up 2 bases and J gave up 5 bases; unmatched junction bases: 5. This CDR3 is 15 amino acids long. Germline V CDR1 and CDR2: SGHTS, YDEGEE. CDR3 sequence: CASSFKGQGGTEAFF. In nucleotides, the CDR3 is TGTGCCAGCAGCTTTAAGGGACAGGGGGGAACTGAAGCTTTCTTT.

This clone was seen just once. The chain combines TRBV4-1 with TRBJ1-5; maybe TRBD1 (5 bases). V was clipped by 1 base and J by 4 bases, with 11 bases between them. The CDR3 sequence is 15 residues long. Germline loops: CDR1 MGHRA, CDR2 YSYEKL. CDR3: CASSQVMTDNQPQHF. The CDR3 nucleotides read TGCGCCAGCAGCCAAGTGATGACAGATAATCAGCCCCAGCATTTT.